This TCR beta chain was captured in a study of beta chain features in type 1 diabetes. The study's findings and limits: VDJ junctions in type 1 diabetes patients carried more deletions and fewer insertions. PCR might favor shorter templates, but any such skew would affect patients and controls equally. Type 1 diabetes patients showed a moderate but significant shortening of TCRB CDR3s in all four CD4+ subsets.

The authors reverse transcribed all of the isolated RNA, so sequencing captured expressed TCRB transcripts. Assay used: immunoSEQ multiplex PCR; TCRdb lists only in-frame clones, some missing. The table includes 200,000 to 300,000 clones, 25% to 35% detected once. Sorted cells reached over 95% purity in every population. On this clone: Its cognate antigen is unknown.

V lost 8 bases to trimming and J lost 7 bases, with 18 bases between them. The CDR3 is 13 amino acids. Germline values: CDR1 SGHTA, CDR2 FQGNSA. The rearrangement uses TRBV7-2 and TRBJ2-7; D is unresolved. Material: central memory CD4+ T cells from blood. This receptor was taken from a man aged 25 to 40 in good health. This CDR3 is CASCGVKLGEQYF. CDR3 in DNA: TGTGCCAGCTGTGGGGTAAAGCTCGGAGAGCAGTACTTC.